This T cell receptor beta chain was sequenced during a study of early T cells in non-severe SARS-CoV-2 infection. In the library, individual cDNA molecules carried attached unique molecular identifiers. TCRdb processed the 5' RACE reads anew with MiXCR; each CDR3 protein has one entry. The sample holds more than 90,000 distinct CDR3 sequences; approximately 13% are singletons and the top ten take approximately 2.4%. Overall study findings and caveats: A preference for anti-spike CD8 responses marked VDJdb matching, which missed private and CD4 specificities.

This clonotype was seen at least ten times. The antigen remains undetermined. This clonotype originated in an adult who was a healthcare worker with PCR-confirmed SARS-CoV-2 infection or an uninfected control (not recorded which). Sequenced input: whole blood.

The CDR3 spells CASSLTGSTEAFF. The CDR3 DNA sequence: TGTGCCAGCTCACTTACAGGATCAACTGAAGCTTTCTTT. This chain uses TRBV18 with TRBJ1-1; D is possibly TRBD1 (5 bases). The length of the CDR3 is 13 residues. Germline V gives CDR1 KGHSH, CDR2 LQKENI. The V end lost 4 bases, the J end lost 5 bases, and 11 bases lay between the germline ends.